Below, 27 T cell receptor beta chains from the same sample are listed, as sequenced in a study of blood T cell repertoires in COVID-19. Assay used: immunoSEQ multiplex PCR; TCRdb lists only in-frame clones, some missing. Of just under 350,000 clones in the sample, under 95% were seen once. Sequenced material: peripheral blood. These TCRs come from a woman younger than 30 who had recovered from COVID-19.

The CDR3 reads CASSSETGLERYGYTF. The CDR3 DNA follows: TGTGCCAGCAGTTCAGAGACAGGGCTGGAGAGATATGGCTACACCTTC. This chain joins TRBV27 and TRBJ1-2; TRBD1 matches 7 bases. V lost 4 bases to trimming and J lost 5 bases; unmatched junction nucleotides: 13. The CDR3 consists of 16 residues. Germline V lookup: CDR1 MNHEY, CDR2 SMNVEV (reference sequence).

The chain recombines TRBV24-1 with TRBJ1-1, with 8 bases lining up with TRBD1. Germline lookup yields CDR1 KGHDR and CDR2 SFDVKD. V lost 5 bases, J lost 10 bases, and 8 bases stayed unmatched. The CDR3 contains 13 residues. CDR3 coding DNA: TGTGCCACCAGTGTGGCAGGGGGCCGTACAGCTTTCTTT. It specifies CATSVAGGRTAFF.

The chain combines TRBV11-3 with TRBJ1-6, with D unclear. There are 13 residues in the CDR3. The ends were cut back, 5 bases at V and 9 bases at J, with 11 bases in the middle. In germline, CDR1 is SGHNT, CDR2 YENEEA. The chain's CDR3 is CASSNIRGSPLHF. The DNA for the CDR3 is TGTGCCAGCAGCAACATCAGAGGTTCACCCCTCCACTTT.

V is TRBV29-1 and J is TRBJ2-7, with D possibly matching TRBD1 (6 bases). CDR3 length equals 17 residues. Per the germline V gene, CDR1 is SQVTM and CDR2 is ANQGSEA. Here the CDR3 reads CSAEEVSSRGSSYEQYV. In DNA form, the CDR3 reads TGCAGCGCTGAAGAGGTATCCAGCAGGGGTAGCTCCTACGAGCAGTACGTC.

The chain uses TRBV11-3 and TRBJ2-7; D may be TRBD1 (6 bases). The germline CDR1 and CDR2 sequences are SGHNT and YENEEA. This CDR3 spans 11 amino acids. Between the trimmed V and J ends, which lost 5 bases and 7 bases, there was a span of 9 bases. CDR3 DNA sequence: TGTGCCAGCAGCCTCGGACAGGAGCAGTACGTC. It encodes CASSLGQEQYV.

The V gene is TRBV7-2, the J gene TRBJ2-7; a weak D match, TRBD2 (5 bases). The CDR3 is 14 residues long. Per germline, CDR1 SGHTA and CDR2 FQGNSA. Trimming shortened V by 1 base and J by 0 bases, and 7 bases separated the two germline ends. Here the CDR3 DNA reads TGTGCCAGCAGCTTAGGACGGGGCTCCTACGAGCAGTACGTC. Encoded protein: CASSLGRGSYEQYV.

J is TRBJ2-5 and V is TRBV29-1, with D possibly called TRBD1 or TRBD2 (5 bases each). CDR1 SQVTM and CDR2 ANQGSEA come from the germline V gene. This CDR3 contains 10 residues. With 7 bases removed from V and 7 bases from J, the gap between germline ends came to 10 bases. CDR3 in amino acids: CSGGSGTQYF. CDR3 sequence (DNA): TGCAGCGGGGGGAGCGGGACCCAGTACTTC.

J is TRBJ2-6 and V is TRBV4-3; perhaps TRBD1 as D (6 bases). V lost 7 bases and J lost 4, with 11 bases in between. The germline CDR1 and CDR2 sequences are LGHNA and YSLEER. The CDR3 spans 14 residues. CDR3: CASTNRAGANVLTF. CDR3 sequence (DNA): TGCGCCAGCACAAACAGGGCCGGGGCCAACGTCCTGACTTTC.

The chain uses TRBV19 and TRBJ2-3; TRBD2 aligns across 15 bases. J was trimmed by 5 bases and V by 3 bases; bases with no gene match: 12. CDR1 and CDR2 from the germline V gene are LNHDA and SQIVND (reference sequence). There are 19 residues in the CDR3. The CDR3 DNA is TGTGCCAGTAGTATTGGGATTTGGACTAGCGGGAGGGCCGAAGATACGCAGTATTTT. Translated, it gives CASSIGIWTSGRAEDTQYF.

This sequence joins TRBV30 and TRBJ2-3, with a weak D call TRBD2 (7 bases). The CDR3 runs to 15 residues. CDR1 is GTSNPN, CDR2 SVGIG, per germline (reference sequence). Trimming left V 6 bases short and J 3 bases short, with 19 bases between. CDR3 sequence (DNA): TGTGCCTGCCAAAAAGGGGGGGCTGGGACAGATACGCAGTATTTT. Translating gives CACQKGGAGTDTQYF.

The chain has TRBV27 and TRBJ2-5; weak D call: TRBD1 (6 bases). The V gene lost 5 bases and the J gene lost 5 bases, with 24 bases spanning the gap. Germline V lookup: CDR1 MNHEY, CDR2 SMNVEV (reference sequence). This CDR3 spans 17 amino acids. In nucleotides, the CDR3 is TGTGCCAGCAGTCTCCCGCCGTGGGCAGGGGTGGAGGAGACCCAGTACTTC. It specifies CASSLPPWAGVEETQYF.

In regard to this clone: The identical CDR3 is also encoded by other nucleotide sequences in the sample. The chain joins TRBV7-2 to TRBJ1-5; tentative D call: TRBD1 (6 bases). V was clipped by 5 bases and J by 7 bases, with 12 bases between them. CDR3 length: 13 residues. Looked up from germline, CDR1 is SGHTA and CDR2 is FQGNSA. The CDR3 coding sequence is TGTGCCAGCAGCCAACAACAGGGCCAGCCCCAGCATTTT. This sequence encodes CASSQQQGQPQHF.

This chain links TRBV14 with TRBJ1-2, with D perhaps TRBD1 (6 bases). The V gene's germline CDR1 is SGHDN and CDR2 FVKESK. This CDR3 comprises 13 residues. V dropped 1 base and J dropped 9 bases, with 12 bases sitting between them. CDR3 nucleotide sequence: TGTGCCAGCAGCCAAGTCCTGGGGGCAAGCTACACCTTC. This translates into CASSQVLGASYTF.

The chain joins TRBV25-1 to TRBJ1-3; tentative D call: TRBD1 (5 bases). Germline CDR1 MGHDK, CDR2 SYGVNS. This CDR3 contains 14 residues. The V gene lost 6 bases and the J gene lost 2 bases, with 11 bases spanning the gap. DNA of the CDR3: TGTGCCAGCAGCCCCGGGGGTGCTGGAAACACCATATATTTT. It yields the protein CASSPGGAGNTIYF.

The chain employs TRBV29-1 and TRBJ2-1; 8 positions match TRBD1. Germline assignment: CDR1 SQVTM and CDR2 ANQGSEA. The CDR3 is made up of 13 amino acids. V lost 8 bases and J lost 6; bases outside the gene matches: 9. The CDR3 is CSLSGQGINEQFF. As DNA, the CDR3 is TGCAGCTTATCCGGACAGGGCATCAATGAGCAGTTCTTC.

The chain combines TRBV24-1 with TRBJ2-3, with a weak D call TRBD2 (6 bases). V was clipped by 4 bases and J by 8 bases, with 15 bases between them. Per the germline V gene, CDR1 is KGHDR and CDR2 is SFDVKD. The CDR3 is made up of 14 amino acids. The CDR3 loop is CATSDPRLGSTQYF. CDR3 nucleotides: TGTGCCACCAGTGACCCCCGACTAGGATCTACGCAGTATTTT.

The chain has TRBV2 and TRBJ2-5, with 9 bases fitting TRBD1. The CDR3 has 14 residues. Trimming at V came to 6 bases and at J to 5 bases, leaving 7 bases not matched to a gene. Germline V lookup: CDR1 SNHLY, CDR2 FYNNEI. The DNA of the CDR3 is TGTGCCAGCAGCTGGGACAGGGAGGGGGAGACCCAGTACTTC. Amino acids: CASSWDREGETQYF.

The chain is built from TRBV29-1 and TRBJ2-1, with a tentative D call TRBD1 (5 bases). Germline loops: CDR1 SQVTM, CDR2 ANQGSEA. Trimming removed 6 bases from V and 3 bases from J, with 15 bases in between. The CDR3 totals 14 residues. CDR3 in amino acids: CSVSGAMVYNEQFF. The DNA for the CDR3 is TGCAGCGTGTCTGGGGCGATGGTCTACAATGAGCAGTTCTTC.

This clone was counted a single time. The chain uses TRBV5-1 and TRBJ1-2; 7 positions agree with TRBD1. Germline V gene data show CDR1 as SGHRS and CDR2 as YFSETQ. Losses at the gene ends were 0 bases for V and 6 bases for J; bases not matched to a gene: 5. The CDR3 sequence is 14 residues long. The CDR3 loop is CASSLVLQGNGYTF. The CDR3 DNA reads as TGCGCCAGCAGCTTGGTCCTACAGGGGAATGGCTACACCTTC.

The chain couples TRBV5-5 to TRBJ1-2; possibly TRBD1 for D (5 bases). The CDR3 runs to 15 residues. Trimming took off 4 bases at V and 0 bases at J, with 13 bases between the two ends. Germline V gene sequence: CDR1 SGHKS, CDR2 YYEKEE (reference sequence). The CDR3 region has the DNA TGTGCCAGCAGCCCGGGGGGGAGCTCTAACTATGGCTACACCTTC. Its translation is CASSPGGSSNYGYTF.

The J gene is TRBJ1-1, the V gene TRBV5-1; TRBD1 might be the D (6 bases). The CDR3 extends over 14 amino acids. Trimming shortened V by 4 bases and J by 5 bases, and 15 bases separated the two germline ends. Germline V gives CDR1 SGHRS, CDR2 YFSETQ. The CDR3 DNA sequence: TGCGCCAGCAGCCCCGGACAGAAGAAGACTGAAGCTTTCTTT. Protein sequence: CASSPGQKKTEAFF.

This sequence joins TRBV11-2 and TRBJ2-3; 12 nucleotides match TRBD2. From germline, CDR1 is SGHAT and CDR2 FQNNGV. This CDR3 spans 15 amino acids. Unmatched junction bases numbered 3, after V lost 2 bases and J lost 6 bases. The CDR3 DNA is TGTGCCAGCAGCTTACTAGCGGGAGGGCTTGATACGCAGTATTTT. Protein sequence: CASSLLAGGLDTQYF.

The CDR3: CASSLGHRGTTGELFF. DNA for the CDR3: TGTGCCAGCAGCTTGGGGCACAGGGGGACCACCGGGGAGCTGTTTTTT. V gene TRBV5-6 combines with J gene TRBJ2-2, with 8 bases aligning to TRBD1. The CDR3 totals 16 residues. The germline CDR1 and CDR2 sequences are SGHDT and YYEEEE. Trimming removed 0 bases from V and 4 bases from J; junction bases left unmatched: 5.

The CDR3 sequence is CASSLGLSGTQYF. The CDR3 nucleotides read TGTGCCAGCAGCTTGGGACTATCCGGGACCCAGTACTTC. This chain connects TRBV5-6 to TRBJ2-5; perhaps TRBD2 as D (5 bases). The CDR3 totals 13 residues. Looked up from germline, CDR1 is SGHDT and CDR2 is YYEEEE. V lost 0 bases to trimming and J lost 7 bases, with 10 bases between them.

The V call is TRBV5-6, the J call TRBJ1-6; possibly TRBD1 for D (6 bases). Trimming left V 4 bases short and J 0 bases short, with 11 bases between. Germline V CDR1 and CDR2: SGHDT, YYEEEE. The CDR3 consists of 16 residues. In DNA, the CDR3 is TGTGCCAGCAGCGCAAGACAGGTCTCCTATAATTCACCCCTCCACTTT. Its translation is CASSARQVSYNSPLHF.

V is TRBV19 and J is TRBJ1-4; D may be TRBD1 (5 bases). The CDR3 runs 16 residues. Germline CDR1 is LNHDA and CDR2 is SQIVND (reference sequence). Trimming removed 1 base at V and 10 bases at J, with 19 bases between. CDR3 coding DNA: TGTGCCAGTAGTATAGGGGGATTTGGGGCGCGTGGAAAACTGTTTTTT. Protein: CASSIGGFGARGKLFF.

The V and J genes are TRBV19 and TRBJ1-5, with a possible D match to TRBD1 (6 bases). The ends were cut back, 3 bases at V and 5 bases at J, with 14 bases in the middle. The CDR3 contains 15 residues. Germline V gene sequence: CDR1 LNHDA, CDR2 SQIVND (reference sequence). The CDR3 is CASSIPGGRDQPQHF. Here the CDR3 DNA reads TGTGCCAGTAGTATTCCGGGGGGCCGGGATCAGCCCCAGCATTTT.